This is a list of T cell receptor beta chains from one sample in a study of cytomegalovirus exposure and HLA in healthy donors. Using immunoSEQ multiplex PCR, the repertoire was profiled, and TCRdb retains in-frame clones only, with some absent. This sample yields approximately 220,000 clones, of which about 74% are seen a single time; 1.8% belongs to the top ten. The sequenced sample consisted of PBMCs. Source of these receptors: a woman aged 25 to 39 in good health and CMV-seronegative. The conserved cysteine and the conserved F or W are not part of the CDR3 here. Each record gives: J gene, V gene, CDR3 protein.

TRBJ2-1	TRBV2	ASSARIAGPYNEQF
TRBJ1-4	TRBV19	ASSDGVDEKLF
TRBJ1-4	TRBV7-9	ASSLASEKLF
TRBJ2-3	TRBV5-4	ASSLEMTGASTDTQY
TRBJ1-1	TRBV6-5	ASSQGRNTEAF
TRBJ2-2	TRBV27	ASQGTGELF
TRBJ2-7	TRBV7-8	ASSGKLAGEFEQY
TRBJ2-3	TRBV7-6	ASSLWAGTDTQY
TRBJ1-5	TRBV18	ASFTDVRDQPQH
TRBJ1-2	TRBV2	GTRSVRLGSYGYT
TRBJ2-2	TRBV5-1	ASSFGTAHGELF
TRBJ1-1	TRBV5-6	ASSFHNRGLLNTEAF
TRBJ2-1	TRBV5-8	ASSLVGQGRKF
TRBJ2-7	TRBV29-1	SVGDSFYEQY
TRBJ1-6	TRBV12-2	ASRLGGPRGSPLH
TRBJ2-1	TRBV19	ASSIQGSHNEQF
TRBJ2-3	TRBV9	ASSRSGGRTDTQY
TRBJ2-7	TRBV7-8	ASSRGGQGSWDEQY
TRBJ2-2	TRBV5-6	ASSLRRTSGSTGELF
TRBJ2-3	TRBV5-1	ASSFRTDSDTQY
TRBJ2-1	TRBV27	ASSFGTIYNEQF
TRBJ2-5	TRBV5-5	ASSLGARQETQY
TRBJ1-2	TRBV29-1	SVEGTPYGYT
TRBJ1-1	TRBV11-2	ASSSRTGATEAF
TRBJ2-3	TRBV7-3	ASSPAGGRDTQY
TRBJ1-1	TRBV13	ASSLGSGITEAF
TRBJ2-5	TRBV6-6	ASSYRAVRGTQY
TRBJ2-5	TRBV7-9	ASSLSSGTSGKETQY
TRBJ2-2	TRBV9	ASSQRRDTGELF
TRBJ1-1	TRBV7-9	ASSPSRGTEAF
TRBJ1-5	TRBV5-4	ASSIDRAQPQH
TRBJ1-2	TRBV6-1	ASSSGGYSYT
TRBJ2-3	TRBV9	ASSLGTTPSTDTQY